The TCR beta chain described here comes from a study of shared clonotypes between healthy human individuals. Sequencing used immunoSEQ multiplex PCR; TCRdb keeps in-frame clones, though not all of them. The repertoire includes about 2,500,000 clones, around nine tenths of them detected once, and more than 0.12% sits in the top ten. The V gene lost 3 bases and the J gene lost 5 bases, with 17 bases spanning the gap. Germline lookup yields CDR1 ENHRY and CDR2 SYGVKD. The CDR3 loop spans 15 amino acids. The TCR was taken from a man between 18 and 29 years old in good health. Sequenced input: naive CD4+ T cells sorted from blood. Noted subset: CD45RA+ positively selected. The rearrangement uses TRBV10-3 and TRBJ2-7, with D perhaps TRBD1 or TRBD2 (5 bases each). CDR3 amino acids: CAISEGTLAAHEQYF. The CDR3 DNA is TGTGCCATCAGTGAAGGGACCCTGGCGGCCCACGAGCAGTACTTC.